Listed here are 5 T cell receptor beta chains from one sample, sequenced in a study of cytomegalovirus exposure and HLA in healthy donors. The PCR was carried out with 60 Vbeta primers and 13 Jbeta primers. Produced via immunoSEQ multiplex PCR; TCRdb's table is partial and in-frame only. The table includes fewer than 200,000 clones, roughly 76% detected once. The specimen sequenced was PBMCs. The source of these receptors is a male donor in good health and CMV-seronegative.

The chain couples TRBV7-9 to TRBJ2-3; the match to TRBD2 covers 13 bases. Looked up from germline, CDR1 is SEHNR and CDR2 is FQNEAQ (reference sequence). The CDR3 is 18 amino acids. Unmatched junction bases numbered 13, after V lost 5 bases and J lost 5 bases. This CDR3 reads CASSPRVGLAGFGDTQYF. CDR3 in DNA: TGTGCCAGCAGCCCCCGAGTGGGACTAGCGGGGTTCGGAGATACGCAGTATTTT.

CDR3 DNA: TGTGCCAGCAGCTTAGCGGCAGCGGGGGAGATCACAGATACGCAGTATTTT. This sequence encodes CASSLAAAGEITDTQYF. This chain joins TRBV7-2 and TRBJ2-3, with TRBD2 matching 8 bases. The CDR3 is 17 residues long. The junction had 7 bases not matched to a gene; V was cut back by 0 bases and J by 2 bases. Germline loops: CDR1 SGHTA, CDR2 FQGNSA.

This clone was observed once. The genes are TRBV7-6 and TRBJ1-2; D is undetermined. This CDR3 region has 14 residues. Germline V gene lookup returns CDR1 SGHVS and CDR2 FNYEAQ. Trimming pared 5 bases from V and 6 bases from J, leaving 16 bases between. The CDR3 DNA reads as TGTGCCAGCAGCCTTGACGAGGGTGCTGATGGCTACACCTTC. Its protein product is CASSLDEGADGYTF.

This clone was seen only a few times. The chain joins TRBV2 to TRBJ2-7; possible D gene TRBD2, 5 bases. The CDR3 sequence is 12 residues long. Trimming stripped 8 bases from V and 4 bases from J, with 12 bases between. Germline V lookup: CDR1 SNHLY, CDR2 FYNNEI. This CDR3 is CASAGLAYEQYF. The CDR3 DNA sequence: TGTGCCAGCGCTGGGTTAGCGTACGAGCAGTACTTC.

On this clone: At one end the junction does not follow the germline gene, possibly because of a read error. CDR3 sequence (DNA): TGTGCTAGCAGCTTAGATCAGGGCCAAGAGACCCAGTACTTC. Protein: CASSLDQGQETQYF. This chain links TRBV7-7 with TRBJ2-5; the D gene is possibly TRBD1 (5 bases). The CDR3 runs to 14 residues. Germline CDR1 is SSHAT and CDR2 is FNYEAQ (reference sequence).